Listed below are T cell receptor beta chains from one sample, sequenced in a study of cytomegalovirus exposure and HLA in healthy donors. Generated by immunoSEQ multiplex PCR, the TCRdb table keeps only in-frame clones and is missing some. The table shows 210,000 or so clones, with over 65% occurring only once. Material for sequencing was PBMCs. These TCRs come from a human donor in good health. Each CDR3 is given with its conserved first and last residue. Fields, in order: V gene, J gene, D gene, CDR3 protein. The D gene is left open where the match is weak.

v_call: TRBV12-5
j_call: TRBJ2-3
d_call: TRBD1
cdr3_aa: CASASTGPTDTQYF

v_call: TRBV27
j_call: TRBJ2-6
d_call: -
cdr3_aa: CASSFSLTGANVLTF

v_call: TRBV5-1
j_call: TRBJ2-7
d_call: TRBD1
cdr3_aa: CASTQLQGVYEQYF

v_call: TRBV10-2
j_call: TRBJ2-2
d_call: TRBD2
cdr3_aa: CASSQRIRGAGETGELFF

v_call: TRBV6-5
j_call: TRBJ1-1
d_call: TRBD1
cdr3_aa: CASSRGTVEAFF

v_call: TRBV6-5
j_call: TRBJ2-1
d_call: TRBD2
cdr3_aa: CASSWGEGYNEQFF

v_call: TRBV5-1
j_call: TRBJ1-1
d_call: -
cdr3_aa: CASSLVTGGAVNTEAFF

v_call: TRBV9
j_call: TRBJ2-7
d_call: TRBD1
cdr3_aa: CASSAGNPGQLYEQYF

v_call: TRBV15
j_call: TRBJ2-1
d_call: TRBD1
cdr3_aa: CATSRGAGGREQFF

v_call: TRBV28
j_call: TRBJ2-1
d_call: -
cdr3_aa: CASSPRYLGLKVPNNEQFF

v_call: TRBV7-2
j_call: TRBJ1-1
d_call: TRBD1
cdr3_aa: CASSDRGGTEAFF

v_call: TRBV6-6
j_call: TRBJ1-2
d_call: -
cdr3_aa: CASSYSLGSRNYGYTF

v_call: TRBV19
j_call: TRBJ1-1
d_call: -
cdr3_aa: CASSMADTEAFF

v_call: TRBV4-1
j_call: TRBJ2-7
d_call: -
cdr3_aa: CASSLQGAGDEQYF

v_call: TRBV5-4
j_call: TRBJ2-1
d_call: TRBD2
cdr3_aa: CASSLEGGPLNNEQFF

v_call: TRBV10-3
j_call: TRBJ2-7
d_call: -
cdr3_aa: CAISESMDLPLYF

v_call: TRBV9
j_call: TRBJ1-2
d_call: TRBD1
cdr3_aa: CASSEGAGSAGNTF

v_call: TRBV27
j_call: TRBJ1-6
d_call: -
cdr3_aa: CASSLMGSNSPLHF

v_call: TRBV25-1
j_call: TRBJ2-1
d_call: TRBD1
cdr3_aa: CASSGFRQGQSNEQFF

v_call: TRBV30
j_call: TRBJ2-1
d_call: -
cdr3_aa: CAWDDSNNEQFF

v_call: TRBV2
j_call: TRBJ2-7
d_call: -
cdr3_aa: CASILQGYEQYF

v_call: TRBV6-5
j_call: TRBJ2-5
d_call: -
cdr3_aa: CASSYSRHYETQYF

v_call: TRBV30
j_call: TRBJ2-1
d_call: TRBD2
cdr3_aa: CAWRPLPGGLDEQFF

v_call: TRBV4-1
j_call: TRBJ2-1
d_call: -
cdr3_aa: CASSHPVRGWEQFF

v_call: TRBV11-3
j_call: TRBJ2-5
d_call: -
cdr3_aa: CASSLQGGETQYF

v_call: TRBV6-5
j_call: TRBJ2-7
d_call: TRBD2
cdr3_aa: CASSSGASGRGEQYF

v_call: TRBV4-2
j_call: TRBJ2-7
d_call: TRBD2
cdr3_aa: CASSQDLAGLTYEQYF

v_call: TRBV28
j_call: TRBJ1-5
d_call: TRBD1
cdr3_aa: CASSPTFGQGITALYSNQPQHF

v_call: TRBV28
j_call: TRBJ2-5
d_call: -
cdr3_aa: CASRQEGETQYF

v_call: TRBV27
j_call: TRBJ2-2
d_call: TRBD2
cdr3_aa: CASSGPTGGLTGELFF

v_call: TRBV2
j_call: TRBJ1-4
d_call: TRBD1
cdr3_aa: CASSAGQGVATNEKLFF

v_call: TRBV9
j_call: TRBJ2-7
d_call: TRBD2
cdr3_aa: CASSVGGSGASYEQYF

v_call: TRBV6-5
j_call: TRBJ1-2
d_call: TRBD1
cdr3_aa: CASKIQGASYGYTF

v_call: TRBV7-6
j_call: TRBJ2-7
d_call: TRBD1
cdr3_aa: CASSLVGTGLGEQYF

v_call: TRBV29-1
j_call: TRBJ2-1
d_call: TRBD1
cdr3_aa: CSVAGQGVNEQFF

v_call: TRBV28
j_call: TRBJ2-6
d_call: TRBD1
cdr3_aa: CASSLPPDRGRGANVLTF

v_call: TRBV5-1
j_call: TRBJ1-2
d_call: TRBD1
cdr3_aa: CASSFAETGGAYGYTF

v_call: TRBV2
j_call: TRBJ1-4
d_call: -
cdr3_aa: CASRPLTWTNEKLFF

v_call: TRBV5-1
j_call: TRBJ2-7
d_call: -
cdr3_aa: CASSLGTSILDEQYF

v_call: TRBV27
j_call: TRBJ1-5
d_call: TRBD1
cdr3_aa: CASSWTGLVQPQHF

v_call: TRBV19
j_call: TRBJ1-2
d_call: TRBD1
cdr3_aa: CASSARDSVYGYTF

v_call: TRBV27
j_call: TRBJ2-7
d_call: -
cdr3_aa: CASSLGAGRGGRPYEQYF

v_call: TRBV30
j_call: TRBJ1-5
d_call: -
cdr3_aa: CAWSVQNHQPQHF

v_call: TRBV7-8
j_call: TRBJ2-1
d_call: -
cdr3_aa: CASSWASPNEQFF

v_call: TRBV18
j_call: TRBJ2-7
d_call: -
cdr3_aa: CASSQESVYEQYF

v_call: TRBV5-1
j_call: TRBJ2-7
d_call: -
cdr3_aa: CASSLGNTGLTSYEQYF

v_call: TRBV28
j_call: TRBJ1-1
d_call: TRBD1
cdr3_aa: CASSSADRGSAFF

v_call: TRBV5-4
j_call: TRBJ2-3
d_call: TRBD1
cdr3_aa: CASSPAGGADTQYF

v_call: TRBV23-1
j_call: TRBJ1-5
d_call: -
cdr3_aa: CATYSGRQHF

v_call: TRBV23-1
j_call: TRBJ2-2
d_call: -
cdr3_aa: CASSPRTANTGELFF

v_call: TRBV5-5
j_call: TRBJ2-7
d_call: -
cdr3_aa: CASSLGGTYEQYF

v_call: TRBV7-9
j_call: TRBJ2-6
d_call: -
cdr3_aa: CASSLYDRIWAGANVLTF

v_call: TRBV4-3
j_call: TRBJ1-4
d_call: -
cdr3_aa: CASSQDGPNEKLFF

v_call: TRBV19
j_call: TRBJ2-1
d_call: TRBD2
cdr3_aa: CASSARAVAGELNEQFF

v_call: TRBV28
j_call: TRBJ2-7
d_call: -
cdr3_aa: CASSSAAGNFNEQYF

v_call: TRBV7-9
j_call: TRBJ1-4
d_call: TRBD1
cdr3_aa: CASSRGGSNEKLFF

v_call: TRBV11-3
j_call: TRBJ2-7
d_call: TRBD1
cdr3_aa: CASSLGQGISFEQYF